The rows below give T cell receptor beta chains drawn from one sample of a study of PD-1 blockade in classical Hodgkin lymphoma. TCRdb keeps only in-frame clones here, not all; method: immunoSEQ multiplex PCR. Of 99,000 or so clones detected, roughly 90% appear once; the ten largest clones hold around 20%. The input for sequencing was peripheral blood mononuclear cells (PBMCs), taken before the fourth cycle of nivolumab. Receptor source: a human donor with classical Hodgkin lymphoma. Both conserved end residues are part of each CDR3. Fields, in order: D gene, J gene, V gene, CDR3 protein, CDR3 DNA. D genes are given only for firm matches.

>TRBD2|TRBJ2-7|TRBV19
CASTMGLAGDYEQYF
TGTGCCAGTACCATGGGACTAGCGGGAGACTACGAGCAGTACTTC
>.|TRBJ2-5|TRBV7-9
CASSPSIKRVGETQYF
TGTGCCAGCAGCCCTAGCATTAAGAGGGTCGGGGAGACCCAGTACTTC
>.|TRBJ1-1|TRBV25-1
CASSEPGPSTEAFF
TGTGCCAGCAGTGAACCTGGTCCCTCCACTGAAGCTTTCTTT
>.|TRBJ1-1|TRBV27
CASSRAGTQNTEAFF
TGTGCCAGCTCCCGAGCCGGGACACAGAACACTGAAGCTTTCTTT
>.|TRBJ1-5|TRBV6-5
CASSPTLSNQPQHF
TGTGCCAGCAGCCCCACACTGAGCAATCAGCCCCAGCATTTT
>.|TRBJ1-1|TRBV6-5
CASTLGGNTEAFF
TGTGCCAGCACCTTAGGGGGGAACACTGAAGCTTTCTTT
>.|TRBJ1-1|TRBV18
CASFTTRQDEAFF
TGTGCCAGTTTCACGACGCGGCAGGATGAAGCTTTCTTT
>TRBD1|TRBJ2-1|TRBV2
CASSEVEQGANEQFF
TGTGCCAGCAGTGAAGTTGAACAGGGGGCCAATGAGCAGTTCTTC
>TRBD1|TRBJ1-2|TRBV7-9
CASSPGGQGDLRYGYTF
TGTGCCAGCAGCCCGGGCGGACAGGGGGACCTTCGTTATGGCTACACCTTC
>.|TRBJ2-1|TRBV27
CASSLARPYNEQFF
TGTGCCAGCAGTTTGGCCCGCCCCTACAATGAGCAGTTCTTC
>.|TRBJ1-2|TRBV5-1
CASSSGTFGYGYTF
TGCGCCAGCAGCTCCGGGACATTTGGCTATGGCTACACCTTC
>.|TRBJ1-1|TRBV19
CASKGEGYLTEAFF
TGTGCCAGTAAGGGAGAGGGGTACCTCACTGAAGCTTTCTTT
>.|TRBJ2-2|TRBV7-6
CASRLGGSGELFF
TGTGCCAGCAGATTAGGAGGGTCCGGGGAGCTGTTTTTT
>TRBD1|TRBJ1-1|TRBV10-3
CAISDNLHLPGQRNTEAFF
TGTGCCATCAGTGACAATTTACACCTACCGGGACAGAGGAACACTGAAGCTTTCTTT
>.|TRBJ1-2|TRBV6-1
CASTGYEGANYGYTF
TGTGCCAGCACCGGGTATGAGGGCGCTAACTATGGCTACACCTTC
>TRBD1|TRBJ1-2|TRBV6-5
CASSTQGQGENGYTF
TGTGCCAGCAGCACCCAGGGACAGGGTGAGAATGGCTACACCTTC
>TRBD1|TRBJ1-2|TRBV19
CASIDGTAGHYGYTF
TGTGCCAGTATCGACGGGACAGCTGGGCACTATGGCTACACCTTC
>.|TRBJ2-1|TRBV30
CAWSVPSSYNEQFF
TGTGCCTGGAGTGTACCTAGCTCCTACAATGAGCAGTTCTTC
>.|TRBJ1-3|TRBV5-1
CASSLVAGQGNTIYF
TGCGCCAGCAGCTTGGTCGCGGGGCAAGGAAACACCATATATTTT
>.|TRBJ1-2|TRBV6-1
CASSPEFNYGYTF
TGTGCCAGCAGCCCCGAGTTTAACTATGGCTACACCTTC
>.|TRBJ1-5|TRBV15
CATSRGDRAVFGQPQHF
TGTGCCACCAGCAGAGGGGATAGGGCGGTGTTCGGTCAGCCCCAGCATTTT
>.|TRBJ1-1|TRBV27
CASSLRGNTEAFF
TGTGCCAGCAGTTTAAGGGGTAACACTGAAGCTTTCTTT
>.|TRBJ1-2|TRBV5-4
CASSLVEPALYGYTF
TGTGCCAGCAGCTTGGTCGAGCCCGCCCTCTATGGCTACACCTTC